These 15 T cell receptor beta chains originate from one sample sequenced in a study of blood T cell repertoires in COVID-19. Clones were read by immunoSEQ multiplex PCR, and TCRdb kept only the in-frame ones, dropping some. This table has fewer than 300,000 clones, 84% appearing once. Input material: peripheral blood. The source of these receptors is a human donor with COVID-19, enrolled during active disease. The donor label of this sample is uncertain.

The chain couples TRBV5-1 to TRBJ2-7; 11 bases line up with TRBD2. Unmatched junction bases numbered 18, after V lost 4 bases and J lost 3 bases. Per germline, CDR1 SGHRS and CDR2 YFSETQ. This CDR3 comprises 19 residues. CDR3 bases: TGCGCCAGCAGCCCATTTCTCTCCTTAGCGGGAGGGCCGAGCTACGAGCAGTACTTC. Its protein product is CASSPFLSLAGGPSYEQYF.

The chain recombines TRBV4-3 with TRBJ2-1; TRBD2 matches at 8 bases. Germline V lookup: CDR1 LGHNA, CDR2 YSLEER. The CDR3 is 15 amino acids. V shed 5 bases and J 3 bases; nucleotides not matched to a gene: 6. The chain's CDR3 is CASSSQLADYNEQFF. DNA for the CDR3: TGCGCCAGCAGCTCTCAACTAGCGGACTACAATGAGCAGTTCTTC.

A remark on this clone: The same CDR3 arises from other DNA sequences in this sample as well. CDR3 coding DNA: TGTGCCAGCAGCTTAGTTGGGGGGGCGGGCAGCTCCTACGAGCAGTACTTC. Its protein is CASSLVGGAGSSYEQYF. The rearrangement joins TRBV7-2 to TRBJ2-7, with D possibly being TRBD2 (7 bases). The V gene's germline CDR1 is SGHTA and CDR2 FQGNSA. V lost 1 base and J lost 0, with 16 bases in between. CDR3 length: 17 residues.

This sequence joins TRBV6-4 and TRBJ1-4, with D tentatively TRBD1 (5 bases). Germline V gene lookup returns CDR1 MRHNA and CDR2 SNTAGT. Trimming cost V 8 bases and J 0 bases, with 22 bases left between them. There are 18 residues in the CDR3. CDR3 sequence reads: CASLAQASTKTTNEKLFF. In DNA form, the CDR3 reads TGTGCCAGCCTCGCACAGGCATCCACAAAAACAACTAATGAAAAACTGTTTTTT.

The CDR3, as DNA: TGCGCCAGCAGCCAAGAAACAGGGGGCCGGCCCCAGCATTTT. As protein: CASSQETGGRPQHF. The chain recombines TRBV4-3 with TRBJ1-5, with 9 positions matching TRBD1. CDR3 length: 14 residues. Per germline, CDR1 LGHNA and CDR2 YSLEER. The J segment lost 9 bases and the V segment lost 0 bases, leaving 3 bases of the junction unmatched.

The rearrangement uses TRBV13 and TRBJ2-7; tentatively, D is TRBD1 (6 bases). Trimming pared 5 bases from V and 0 bases from J, leaving 14 bases between. There are 15 residues in the CDR3. The germline CDR1 and CDR2 sequences are PRHDT and FYEKMQ (reference sequence). The CDR3 protein is CASSPRTAVSYEQYF. In DNA form, the CDR3 reads TGTGCCAGCAGCCCACGGACAGCCGTCTCCTACGAGCAGTACTTC.

This clone was found a few times. The V call is TRBV6-5, the J call TRBJ1-6; TRBD1 aligns across 9 bases. The junction had 10 bases not matched to a gene; V was cut back by 6 bases and J by 10 bases. Per the germline V gene, CDR1 is MNHEY and CDR2 is SVGAGI. The CDR3 has 15 amino acids. CDR3 in amino acids: CASSNRDRVESPLHF. The CDR3 region has the DNA TGTGCCAGCAGCAATCGGGACAGGGTGGAGTCACCCCTCCACTTT.

J is TRBJ1-4 and V is TRBV7-8; D remains unclear. The germline V gene encodes CDR1 SGHVS and CDR2 FQNEAQ. This CDR3 is 12 amino acids long. The germline V and J ends were trimmed by 0 bases and 12 bases, with 8 bases remaining between them. CDR3 sequence reads: CASSLAREELFF. CDR3 DNA: TGTGCCAGCAGCTTAGCTCGGGAGGAACTGTTTTTT.

As regards this clone: Its ends do not fully match the called genes, so a read error is possible. The chain is built from TRBV7-3 and TRBJ2-3; D may be TRBD2 (6 bases). In germline, CDR1 is SGHTA, CDR2 FQGTGA. There are 15 residues in the CDR3. CDR3 residues: CASSVTGLRTDTQYF. The CDR3 nucleotides are TGTGCCAGCAGCGTAACGGGACTCCGCACAGATACGCAGTATTTT.

CDR3 coding DNA: TGTGCCAGCAGCCTGGGACAGGGGGCTTGGAATGAGCAGTTCTTC. It yields the protein CASSLGQGAWNEQFF. J is TRBJ2-1 and V is TRBV11-1, with TRBD1 matching over 12 bases. This CDR3 comprises 15 residues. The germline CDR1 and CDR2 sequences are SGHAT and FQDESV (reference sequence). The trim removed 5 bases at V and 7 bases at J, leaving 6 bases unmatched.

V gene TRBV19 combines with J gene TRBJ2-2; 11 bases match TRBD1. Germline CDR1 is LNHDA and CDR2 is SQIVND (reference sequence). V lost 5 bases, J lost 1 base, and 9 bases stayed unmatched. This CDR3 spans 18 amino acids. The CDR3 is CASSSRTGGLLNTGELFF. CDR3 nucleotides: TGTGCCAGTAGTTCGCGGACAGGGGGCCTTTTGAACACCGGGGAGCTGTTTTTT.

This chain links TRBV9 with TRBJ2-7, with 7 bases that match TRBD2. Germline CDR1 reads SGDLS; CDR2 reads YYNGEE. J lost 0 bases, V lost 1 base, and 1 base had no gene match. This CDR3 is built from 14 residues. The chain's CDR3 is CASSVTGGSYEQYF. CDR3 in DNA: TGTGCCAGCAGCGTAACGGGGGGCTCCTACGAGCAGTACTTC. Combining the CDR3 with reference TRBV9 and TRBJ2-7 gives the whole variable domain DSGVTQTPKHLITATGQRVTLRCSPRSGDLSVYWYQQSLDQGLQFLIQYYNGEERAKGNILERFSAQQFPDLHSELNLSSLELGDSALYFCASSVTGGSYEQYFGPGTRLTVT.

This chain connects TRBV6-5 to TRBJ1-2, with TRBD1 matching over 7 bases. V dropped 7 bases and J dropped 8; count of bases not matched to a gene: 10. CDR1 and CDR2 from the germline V gene are MNHEY and SVGAGI. The CDR3 runs 13 residues. Here the CDR3 reads CASTRDSTRGYTF. The CDR3 coding sequence is TGTGCCAGCACCCGGGACAGCACTCGGGGCTACACCTTC.

The rearrangement uses TRBV19 and TRBJ2-5; TRBD2 aligns across 10 bases. Germline CDR1 and CDR2: LNHDA and SQIVND (reference sequence). The CDR3 consists of 17 residues. V gave up 7 bases and J gave up 4 bases; unmatched junction bases: 15. The CDR3 DNA reads TGTGCCAGTACTAGGAGGGTAGCGGGAGGTGAAGGAGAGACCCAGTACTTC. This translates into CASTRRVAGGEGETQYF.

The gene calls are TRBV7-2 and TRBJ2-7, with 9 bases matching TRBD2. V lost 7 bases to trimming and J lost 2 bases; unmatched junction nucleotides: 12. This CDR3 contains 16 residues. Per germline, CDR1 SGHTA and CDR2 FQGNSA. CDR3 region: CASTPASGIPTYEQYF. In nucleotides, the CDR3 is TGTGCCAGCACCCCGGCTAGCGGGATTCCCACCTACGAGCAGTACTTC.